What follows is one TCR beta chain and its context. The antigen remains undetermined. The sample originates from a study of lymphopenia after photon versus proton radiotherapy. Data came from immunoSEQ multiplex PCR; TCRdb stores just in-frame clones and leaves some out. The table records roughly 30,000 clones, around nine tenths of them present only once. Germline CDR1 and CDR2: LNHNV and YYDKDF (reference sequence). Unmatched junction bases numbered 7, after V lost 4 bases and J lost 1 base. This CDR3 region has 16 residues. Study results and caveats: Photon-treated patients lost naive T cells and TCR diversity; proton-treated stayed stable.

This clonotype was obtained from a woman aged 55-69 years with cholangiocarcinoma. Some clones in this sample may be carry-over from other donors' samples. Material: peripheral blood, obtained from a patient treated with proton-based radiotherapy. This chain uses TRBV15 with TRBJ2-3; 8 bases align to TRBD1. CDR3 nucleotides: TGTGCCACCAGCATCAGATCGACAGGGGGCACAGATACGCAGTATTTT. It translates to CATSIRSTGGTDTQYF.